This entry lists 25 T cell receptor beta chains sequenced from one sample in a study of PD-1 blockade in classical Hodgkin lymphoma. All trial patients relapsed after autologous stem cell transplantation. Method: immunoSEQ multiplex PCR; TCRdb's copy keeps in-frame clones and lacks some. Of around 41,000 clones in the sample, approximately 70% were seen once. The source material was peripheral blood mononuclear cells (PBMCs), sampled before the second cycle of nivolumab. The receptors stem from a human donor with classical Hodgkin lymphoma.

This clone occurred a few times. The chain combines TRBV6-5 with TRBJ1-6; D remains ambiguous. Trimming shortened V by 4 bases and J by 8 bases, and 15 bases separated the two germline ends. The CDR3 loop spans 15 amino acids. Germline CDR1 reads MNHEY; CDR2 reads SVGAGI. The DNA of the CDR3 is TGTGCCAGCAGTTGGAGGGCAACCTCGGATTCACCCCTCCACTTT. Its protein product is CASSWRATSDSPLHF.

The chain recombines TRBV13 with TRBJ2-7, with D possibly matching TRBD2 (6 bases). Trimming cost V 5 bases and J 5 bases, with 13 bases left between them. Germline CDR1 and CDR2: PRHDT and FYEKMQ (reference sequence). The CDR3 covers 13 residues. CDR3 bases: TGTGCCAGCAGCCCTGAAGGGAGGAACGAGCAGTACTTC. This sequence encodes CASSPEGRNEQYF.

This clone showed up many times. V is TRBV14 and J is TRBJ2-7; 11 nucleotides agree with TRBD1. Per the germline V gene, CDR1 is SGHDN and CDR2 is FVKESK. The CDR3 covers 15 residues. J gave up 3 bases and V 3 bases, and 4 bases lay outside the gene matches. The CDR3 nucleotides are TGTGCCAGCAGCCACCCCGGGACAGGGGGCTACGAGCAGTACTTC. Protein: CASSHPGTGGYEQYF.

J is TRBJ1-2 and V is TRBV5-6; the match to TRBD1 covers 8 bases. The ends lost 4 bases at V and 3 bases at J; junction bases unmatched: 8. Per germline, CDR1 SGHDT and CDR2 YYEEEE. This CDR3 comprises 15 residues. The CDR3 sequence: CASSRPQGVHYGYTF. CDR3 coding DNA: TGTGCCAGCAGCCGGCCACAGGGGGTTCACTATGGCTACACCTTC.

The chain combines TRBV6-5 with TRBJ2-7, with TRBD1 matching 8 bases. CDR1 and CDR2 from the germline V gene are MNHEY and SVGAGI. After removal of 6 bases from V and 3 bases from J, the junction contained 4 bases not matched to a gene. This CDR3 region has 13 residues. Here the CDR3 DNA reads TGTGCCAGCAGGCCCGGACAGGGCTACGAGCAGTACTTC. Amino acid sequence: CASRPGQGYEQYF.

This clone appeared a single time. The V call is TRBV9, the J call TRBJ1-3; 7 bases map to TRBD1. CDR1 is SGDLS and CDR2 is YYNGEE in the germline V gene. The CDR3 contains 13 residues. The V segment lost 4 bases and the J segment 8 bases; nucleotides outside the gene matches: 6. The CDR3, as DNA: TGTGCCAGCAGCTCGAGACAGGGCGACACCATATATTTT. Amino acids: CASSSRQGDTIYF.

This clone was observed at least ten times. V is TRBV5-1 and J is TRBJ1-2; D uncertain. There are 14 residues in the CDR3. The V end was cut by 0 bases, the J end by 5 bases, with 11 bases between. Germline CDR1 reads SGHRS; CDR2 reads YFSETQ. The CDR3 region has the DNA TGCGCCAGCAGCTTGGCCGCACAAAGTTATGGCTACACCTTC. It translates to CASSLAAQSYGYTF. Filled out from reference TRBV5-1 and TRBJ1-2, the complete variable domain reads KAGVTQTPRYLIKTRGQQVTLSCSPISGHRSVSWYQQTPGQGLQFLFEYFSETQRNKGNFPGRFSGRQFSNSRSEMNVSTLELGDSALYLCASSLAAQSYGYTFGSGTRLTVV.

This chain uses TRBV2 with TRBJ2-2, with TRBD1 matching over 10 bases. The CDR3 contains 15 residues. Germline V gene lookup returns CDR1 SNHLY and CDR2 FYNNEI. Trimming removed 6 bases from V and 4 bases from J; junction bases left unmatched: 5. This CDR3 is CASRGDRGITGELFF. The CDR3 DNA reads as TGTGCCAGCAGAGGGGACAGGGGAATCACCGGGGAGCTGTTTTTT.

This chain connects TRBV19 to TRBJ2-1; 7 nucleotides agree with TRBD2. The CDR3 contains 15 residues. Germline values: CDR1 LNHDA, CDR2 SQIVND (reference sequence). After removal of 9 bases from V and 3 bases from J, the junction contained 11 bases not matched to a gene. This CDR3 is CASRKGGLGYNEQFF. In DNA form, the CDR3 reads TGTGCCAGCCGTAAGGGAGGACTAGGCTACAATGAGCAGTTCTTC.

This clone was seen a handful of times. This chain links TRBV4-3 with TRBJ1-2; D remains ambiguous. CDR1 is LGHNA and CDR2 is YSLEER in the germline V gene. This CDR3 region has 14 residues. V dropped 0 bases and J dropped 8 bases, with 13 bases sitting between them. CDR3 in amino acids: CASSQDRMTGGYTF. In DNA, the CDR3 is TGCGCCAGCAGCCAAGATCGGATGACGGGGGGCTACACCTTC.

This clone has only one observation. V is TRBV19 and J is TRBJ2-6; D might be TRBD1 (6 bases). Trimming cost V 3 bases and J 2 bases, with 11 bases left between them. Per the germline V gene, CDR1 is LNHDA and CDR2 is SQIVND (reference sequence). CDR3 size: 16 residues. CDR3: CASSIGGAAGANVLTF. For the CDR3, the DNA is TGTGCCAGTAGTATTGGGGGCGCGGCTGGGGCCAACGTCCTGACTTTC. The full variable domain, completed using reference TRBV19 and TRBJ2-6, is DGGITQSPKYLFRKEGQNVTLSCEQNLNHDAMYWYRQDPGQGLRLIYYSQIVNDFQKGDIAEGYSVSREKKESFPLTVTSAQKNPTAFYLCASSIGGAAGANVLTFGAGSRLTVL.

This clone was counted a few times. J is TRBJ2-1 and V is TRBV28, with a possible D match to TRBD1 (6 bases). The V gene lost 4 bases and the J gene lost 2 bases, with 15 bases spanning the gap. The CDR3 sequence is 16 residues long. Germline assignment: CDR1 MDHEN and CDR2 SYDVKM. This CDR3 reads CASSSLDSGPYNEQFF. In nucleotides, the CDR3 is TGTGCCAGCAGTTCCTTGGACAGTGGGCCCTACAATGAGCAGTTCTTC. Complete variable domain (other parts from reference TRBV28 and TRBJ2-1): DVKVTQSSRYLVKRTGEKVFLECVQDMDHENMFWYRQDPGLGLRLIYFSYDVKMKEKGDIPEGYSVSREKKERFSLILESASTNQTSMYLCASSSLDSGPYNEQFFGPGTRLTVL.

The chain has TRBV7-3 and TRBJ2-2; 10 nucleotides line up with TRBD2. V trimming: 5 bases; J trimming: 5 bases; junction bases outside the gene matches: 5. This CDR3 is built from 15 residues. CDR1 SGHTA and CDR2 FQGTGA come from the germline V gene. This CDR3 reads CASSTSSGGTGELFF. In nucleotides, the CDR3 is TGTGCCAGCAGCACCTCTAGCGGGGGAACCGGGGAGCTGTTTTTT.

V is TRBV7-9 and J is TRBJ1-3; D remains unclear. V was pared by 5 bases and J by 7 bases, with 12 bases between. The CDR3 is 13 residues long. The germline gives CDR1 SEHNR, CDR2 FQNEAQ (reference sequence). The CDR3 reads CASSRELENTIYF. The CDR3 coding sequence is TGTGCCAGCAGCCGAGAGCTGGAGAACACCATATATTTT.

Comment on this clone: The junction does not match germline at one end; this may be a read error. This chain connects TRBV5-5 to TRBJ2-1; 13 nucleotides agree with TRBD2. The CDR3 loop spans 15 amino acids. Germline V gene data show CDR1 as SGHKS and CDR2 as YYEKEE (reference sequence). The chain's CDR3 is CASSEALAGGLFRIF. The CDR3 region has the DNA TGTGCCAGCAGCGAAGCACTAGCGGGAGGGCTGTTCAGGATCTTC.

The gene calls are TRBV4-1 and TRBJ1-2; D remains ambiguous. Germline CDR1 reads MGHRA; CDR2 reads YSYEKL. This CDR3 has 14 amino acids. V shed 0 bases and J shed 8 bases, with 13 bases lying between them. The CDR3 loop reads CASSQDLGSLGYTF. DNA for the CDR3: TGCGCCAGCAGCCAAGATCTGGGGAGCTTGGGCTACACCTTC.

This chain links TRBV30 with TRBJ1-1; D call uncertain. The CDR3 runs 13 residues. CDR1 GTSNPN and CDR2 SVGIG come from the germline V gene (reference sequence). Trimming pared 2 bases from V and 5 bases from J, leaving 12 bases between. The CDR3 coding sequence is TGTGCCTGGAGTCCATTGACGGGGACTGAAGCTTTCTTT. It encodes CAWSPLTGTEAFF.

The genes are TRBV5-8 and TRBJ1-2; D gene ambiguous. Trimming took 3 bases from V and 0 from J, leaving 21 bases between them. The CDR3 is 18 amino acids. The germline gives CDR1 SGHTS, CDR2 YDEGEE. DNA of the CDR3: TGTGCCAGCAGCTACCTCAGCCTTGAGGAAATCGCTAACTATGGCTACACCTTC. It specifies CASSYLSLEEIANYGYTF.

The chain recombines TRBV6-1 with TRBJ1-2, with D hard to call. This CDR3 region has 12 residues. V dropped 9 bases and J dropped 7 bases, with 15 bases sitting between them. The germline CDR1 and CDR2 sequences are MNHNS and SASEGT. The CDR3 coding sequence is TGTGCCAGTCGCCCGACGGGATTTGGCTACACCTTC. This translates into CASRPTGFGYTF.

V is TRBV2 and J is TRBJ2-1, with D maybe TRBD1 (6 bases). The V gene lost 7 bases and the J gene lost 1 base, with 14 bases spanning the gap. The CDR3 is 15 residues long. In germline, CDR1 is SNHLY, CDR2 FYNNEI. The CDR3 nucleotides read TGTGCCAGCAACCCGACAGGACTTTCCTACAATGAGCAGTTCTTC. Translating it yields CASNPTGLSYNEQFF.

This chain uses TRBV7-9 with TRBJ1-2, with a possible D match to TRBD1 (6 bases). V was pared by 4 bases and J by 2 bases, with 17 bases between. This CDR3 is built from 16 residues. Germline V gene lookup returns CDR1 SEHNR and CDR2 FQNEAQ (reference sequence). The CDR3 protein is CASSSVYRASNYGYTF. The CDR3 region has the DNA TGTGCCAGCAGCTCCGTATACAGGGCCTCCAACTATGGCTACACCTTC.

This clone has at least ten counts. The chain employs TRBV7-9 and TRBJ1-1, with a possible D match to TRBD1 (6 bases). From germline, CDR1 is SEHNR and CDR2 FQNEAQ (reference sequence). V was pared by 5 bases and J by 0 bases, with 13 bases between. This CDR3 comprises 15 residues. The CDR3 sequence is CASSPGGGMNTEAFF. In nucleotides, the CDR3 is TGTGCCAGCAGCCCAGGAGGGGGAATGAACACTGAAGCTTTCTTT.

The rearrangement uses TRBV29-1 and TRBJ1-2, with 8 bases aligning to TRBD1. CDR1 is SQVTM and CDR2 is ANQGSEA in the germline V gene. The V and J ends lost 7 bases and 7 bases, in that order; junction bases with no gene match: 17. The CDR3 runs to 15 residues. The CDR3 DNA follows: TGCAGCGCTGCTGTAACAGGGGGGGTCGTCGGTGGCTACACCTTC. It translates to CSAAVTGGVVGGYTF.

CDR3 DNA: TGTGCCAGCAGCCTGGGACAGTCTTCCTACGAGCAGTACTTC. This translates into CASSLGQSSYEQYF. The chain uses TRBV7-2 and TRBJ2-7, with TRBD1 matching 7 bases. Germline V CDR1 and CDR2: SGHTA, FQGNSA. The trim removed 5 bases at V and 1 base at J, leaving 5 bases unmatched. The CDR3 is 14 amino acids.

The chain recombines TRBV14 with TRBJ1-1; D might be TRBD1 (5 bases). Germline loops: CDR1 SGHDN, CDR2 FVKESK. This CDR3 is built from 15 residues. With 0 bases removed from V and 6 bases from J, the gap between germline ends came to 14 bases. The CDR3 region has the DNA TGTGCCAGCAGCCAAGATTTGACCGCCAGGGCTGAAGCTTTCTTT. Residues: CASSQDLTARAEAFF.